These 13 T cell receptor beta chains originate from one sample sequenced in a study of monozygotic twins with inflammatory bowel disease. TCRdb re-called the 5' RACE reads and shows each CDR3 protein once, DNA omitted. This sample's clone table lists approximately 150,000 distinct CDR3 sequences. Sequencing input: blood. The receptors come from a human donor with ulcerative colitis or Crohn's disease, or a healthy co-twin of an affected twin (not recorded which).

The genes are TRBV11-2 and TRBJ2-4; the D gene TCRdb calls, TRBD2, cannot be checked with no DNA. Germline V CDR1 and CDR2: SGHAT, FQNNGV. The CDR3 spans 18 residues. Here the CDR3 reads CASSSLLGGGASKNIQYF. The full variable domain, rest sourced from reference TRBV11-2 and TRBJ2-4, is EAGVAQSPRYKIIEKRQSVAFWCNPISGHATLYWYQQILGQGPKLLIQFQNNGVVDDSQLPKDRFSAERLKGVDSTLKIQPAKLEDSAVYLCASSSLLGGGASKNIQYFGAGTRLSVL.

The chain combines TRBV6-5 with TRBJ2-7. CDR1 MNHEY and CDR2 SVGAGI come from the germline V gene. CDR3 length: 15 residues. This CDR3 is CASSYSKGLFYEQYF.

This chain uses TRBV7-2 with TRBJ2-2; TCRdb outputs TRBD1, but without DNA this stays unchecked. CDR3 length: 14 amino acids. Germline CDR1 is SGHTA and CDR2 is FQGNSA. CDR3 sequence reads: CASSFDRITGELFF.

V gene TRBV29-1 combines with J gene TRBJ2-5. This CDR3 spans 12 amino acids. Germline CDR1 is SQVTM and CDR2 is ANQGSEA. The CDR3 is CSVATEEETQYF. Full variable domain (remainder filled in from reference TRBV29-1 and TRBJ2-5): SAVISQKPSRDICQRGTSLTIQCQVDSQVTMMFWYRQQPGQSLTLIATANQGSEATYESGFVIDKFPISRPNLTFSTLTVSNMSPEDSSIYLCSVATEEETQYFGPGTRLLVL.

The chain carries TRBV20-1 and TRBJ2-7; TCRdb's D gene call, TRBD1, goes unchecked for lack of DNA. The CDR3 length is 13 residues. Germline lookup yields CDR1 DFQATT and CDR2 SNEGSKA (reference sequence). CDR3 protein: CSARRDRRYEQYF.

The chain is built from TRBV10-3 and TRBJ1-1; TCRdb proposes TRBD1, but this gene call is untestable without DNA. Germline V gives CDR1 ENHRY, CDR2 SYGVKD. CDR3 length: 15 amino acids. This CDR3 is CAISGRQGVNTEAFF.

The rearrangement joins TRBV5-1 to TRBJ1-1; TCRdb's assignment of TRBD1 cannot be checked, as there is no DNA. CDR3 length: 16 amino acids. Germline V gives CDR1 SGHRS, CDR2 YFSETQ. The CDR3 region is CASSRRGAGVNTEAFF.

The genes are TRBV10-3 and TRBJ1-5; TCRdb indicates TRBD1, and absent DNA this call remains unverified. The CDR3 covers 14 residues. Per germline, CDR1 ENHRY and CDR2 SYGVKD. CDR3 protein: CAISARTGNQPQHF.

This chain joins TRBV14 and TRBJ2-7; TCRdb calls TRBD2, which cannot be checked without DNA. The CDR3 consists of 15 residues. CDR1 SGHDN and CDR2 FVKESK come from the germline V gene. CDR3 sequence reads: CASALGGAGGHEQYF.

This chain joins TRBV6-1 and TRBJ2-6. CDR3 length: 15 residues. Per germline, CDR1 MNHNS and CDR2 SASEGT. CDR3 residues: CASSIPNSGANVLTF.

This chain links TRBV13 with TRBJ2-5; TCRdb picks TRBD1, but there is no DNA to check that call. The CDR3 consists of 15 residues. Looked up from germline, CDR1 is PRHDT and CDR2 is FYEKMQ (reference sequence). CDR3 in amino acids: CASSLRTGSEETQYF.

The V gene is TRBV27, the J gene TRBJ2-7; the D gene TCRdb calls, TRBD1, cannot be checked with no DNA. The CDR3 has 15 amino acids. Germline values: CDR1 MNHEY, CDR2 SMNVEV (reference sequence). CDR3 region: CASSLERGFNYEQYF.

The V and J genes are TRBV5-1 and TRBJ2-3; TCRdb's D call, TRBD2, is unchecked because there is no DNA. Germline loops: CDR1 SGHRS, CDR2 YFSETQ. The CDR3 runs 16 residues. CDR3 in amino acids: CASSLRLAGGADTQYF.